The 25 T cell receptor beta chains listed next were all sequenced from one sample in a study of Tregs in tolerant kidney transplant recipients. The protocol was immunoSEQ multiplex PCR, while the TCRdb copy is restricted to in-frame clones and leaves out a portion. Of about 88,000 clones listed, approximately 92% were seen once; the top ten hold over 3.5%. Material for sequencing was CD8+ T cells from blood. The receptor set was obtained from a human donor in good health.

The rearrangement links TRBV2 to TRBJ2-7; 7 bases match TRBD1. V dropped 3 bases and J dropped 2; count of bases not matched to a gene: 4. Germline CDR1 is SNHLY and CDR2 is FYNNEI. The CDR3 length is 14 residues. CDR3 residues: CASSETGYPYEQYF. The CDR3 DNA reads TGTGCCAGCAGTGAGACAGGGTATCCCTACGAGCAGTACTTC.

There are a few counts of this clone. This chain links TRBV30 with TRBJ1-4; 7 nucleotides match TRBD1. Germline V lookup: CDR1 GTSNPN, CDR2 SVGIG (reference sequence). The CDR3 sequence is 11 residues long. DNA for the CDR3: TGTGCTCAACGACAGGGCGACAAACTGTTTTTT. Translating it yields CAQRQGDKLFF.

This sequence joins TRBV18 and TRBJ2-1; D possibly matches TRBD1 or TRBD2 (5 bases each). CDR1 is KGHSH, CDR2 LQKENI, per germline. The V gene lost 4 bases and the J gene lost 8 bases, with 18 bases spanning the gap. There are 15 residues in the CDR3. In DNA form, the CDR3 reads TGTGCCAGCTCACGGAAGCGGTCCTGGGGGTATGAGCAGTTCTTC. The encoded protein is CASSRKRSWGYEQFF.

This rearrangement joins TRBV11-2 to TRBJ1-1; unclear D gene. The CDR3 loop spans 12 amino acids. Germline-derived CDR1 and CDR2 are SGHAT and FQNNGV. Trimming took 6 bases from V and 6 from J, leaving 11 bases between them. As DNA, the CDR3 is TGTGCCAGCAGTAATGGAGTGGCTGAAGCTTTCTTT. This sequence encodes CASSNGVAEAFF. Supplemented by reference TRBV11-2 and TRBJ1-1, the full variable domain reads EAGVAQSPRYKIIEKRQSVAFWCNPISGHATLYWYQQILGQGPKLLIQFQNNGVVDDSQLPKDRFSAERLKGVDSTLKIQPAKLEDSAVYLCASSNGVAEAFFGQGTRLTVV.

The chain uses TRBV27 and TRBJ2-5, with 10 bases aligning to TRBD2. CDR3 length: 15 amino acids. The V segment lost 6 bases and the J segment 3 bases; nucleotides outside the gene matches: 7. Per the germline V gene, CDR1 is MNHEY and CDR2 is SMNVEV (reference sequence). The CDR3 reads CASSTGTSAKETQYF. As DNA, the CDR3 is TGTGCCAGCAGCACCGGGACTAGCGCTAAAGAGACCCAGTACTTC.

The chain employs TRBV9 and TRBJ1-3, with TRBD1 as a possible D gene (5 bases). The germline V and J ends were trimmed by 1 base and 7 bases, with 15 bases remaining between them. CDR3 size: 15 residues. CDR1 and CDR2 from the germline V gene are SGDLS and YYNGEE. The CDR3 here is CASSVYPGDGNTIYF. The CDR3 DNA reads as TGTGCCAGCAGCGTATACCCCGGGGACGGGAACACCATATATTTT. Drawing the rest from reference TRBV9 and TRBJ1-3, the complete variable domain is DSGVTQTPKHLITATGQRVTLRCSPRSGDLSVYWYQQSLDQGLQFLIQYYNGEERAKGNILERFSAQQFPDLHSELNLSSLELGDSALYFCASSVYPGDGNTIYFGEGSWLTVV.

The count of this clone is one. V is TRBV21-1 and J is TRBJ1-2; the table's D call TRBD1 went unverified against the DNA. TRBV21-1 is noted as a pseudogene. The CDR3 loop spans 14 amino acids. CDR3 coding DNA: TGTGCCAGCAGCAAGGGTGACAGCCTCTATGGCTACACCTTC. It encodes CASSKGDSLYGYTF.

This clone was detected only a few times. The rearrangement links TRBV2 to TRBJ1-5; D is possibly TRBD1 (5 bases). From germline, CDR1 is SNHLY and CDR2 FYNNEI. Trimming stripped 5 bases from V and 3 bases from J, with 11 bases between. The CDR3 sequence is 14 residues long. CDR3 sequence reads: CASSPGTDNQPQHF. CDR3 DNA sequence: TGTGCCAGCAGTCCCGGGACCGACAATCAGCCCCAGCATTTT.

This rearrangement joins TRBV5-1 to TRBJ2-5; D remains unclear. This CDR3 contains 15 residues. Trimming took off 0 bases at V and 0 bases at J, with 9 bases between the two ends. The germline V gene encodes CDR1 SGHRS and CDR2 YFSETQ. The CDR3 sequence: CASSLVLGYQETQYF. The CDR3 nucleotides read TGCGCCAGCAGCTTGGTCCTAGGTTACCAAGAGACCCAGTACTTC.

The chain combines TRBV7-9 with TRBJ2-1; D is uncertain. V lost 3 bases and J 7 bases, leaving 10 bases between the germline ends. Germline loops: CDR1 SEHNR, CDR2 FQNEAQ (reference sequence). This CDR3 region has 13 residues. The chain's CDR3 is CASSFGHPNEQFF. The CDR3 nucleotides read TGTGCCAGCAGCTTCGGTCACCCGAATGAGCAGTTCTTC.

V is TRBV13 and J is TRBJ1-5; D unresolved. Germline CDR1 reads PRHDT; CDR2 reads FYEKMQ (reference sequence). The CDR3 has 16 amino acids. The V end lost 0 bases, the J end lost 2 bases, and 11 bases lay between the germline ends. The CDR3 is CASSLGRPYGNQPQHF. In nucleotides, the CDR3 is TGTGCCAGCAGCTTAGGGCGGCCCTATGGCAATCAGCCCCAGCATTTT.

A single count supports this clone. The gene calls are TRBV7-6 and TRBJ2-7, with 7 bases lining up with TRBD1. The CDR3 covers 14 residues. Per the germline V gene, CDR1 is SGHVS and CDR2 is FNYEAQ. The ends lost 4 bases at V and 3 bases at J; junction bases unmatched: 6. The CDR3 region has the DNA TGTGCCAGCAGCTACAGGGGATCAAGCTACGAGCAGTACTTC. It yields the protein CASSYRGSSYEQYF. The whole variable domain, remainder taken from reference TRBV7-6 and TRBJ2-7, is GAGVSQSPRYKVTKRGQDVALRCDPISGHVSLYWYRQALGQGPEFLTYFNYEAQQDKSGLPNDRFSAERPEGSISTLTIQRTEQRDSAMYRCASSYRGSSYEQYFGPGTRLTVT.

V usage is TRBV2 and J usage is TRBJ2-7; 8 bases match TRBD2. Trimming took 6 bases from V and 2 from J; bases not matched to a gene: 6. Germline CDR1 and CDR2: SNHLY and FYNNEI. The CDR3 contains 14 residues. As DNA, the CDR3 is TGTGCCAGCAGGGAAACTAGCGGCCCCTACGAGCAGTACTTC. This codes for CASRETSGPYEQYF.

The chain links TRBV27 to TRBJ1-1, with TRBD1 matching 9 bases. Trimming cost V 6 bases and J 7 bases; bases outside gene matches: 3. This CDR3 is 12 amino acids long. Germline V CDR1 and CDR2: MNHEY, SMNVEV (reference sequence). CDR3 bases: TGTGCCAGCAGCCCGACAGGGGGTGAAGCTTTCTTT. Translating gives CASSPTGGEAFF.

The CDR3 nucleotides are TGTGCCAGCAGCGTAGAGGGAGTTTCCCTCACAGATACGCAGTATTTT. Protein sequence: CASSVEGVSLTDTQYF. The V gene is TRBV9, the J gene TRBJ2-3; TRBD2 is a possible D gene (5 bases). CDR3 length: 16 amino acids. Germline V gene data show CDR1 as SGDLS and CDR2 as YYNGEE. V was cut by 0 bases and J by 2 bases, with 13 bases left in between.

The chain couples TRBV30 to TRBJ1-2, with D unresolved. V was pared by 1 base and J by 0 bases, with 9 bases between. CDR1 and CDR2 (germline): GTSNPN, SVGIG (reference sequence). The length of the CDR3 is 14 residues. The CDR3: CAWSEWEANYGYTF. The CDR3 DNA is TGTGCCTGGAGTGAATGGGAAGCTAACTATGGCTACACCTTC.

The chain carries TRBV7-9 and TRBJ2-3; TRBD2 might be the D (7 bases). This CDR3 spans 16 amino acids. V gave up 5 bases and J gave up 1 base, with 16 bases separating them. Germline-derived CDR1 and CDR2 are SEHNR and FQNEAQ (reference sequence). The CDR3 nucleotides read TGTGCCAGCAGCCAAATGGGGGGGCGCGGCACAGATACGCAGTATTTT. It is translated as CASSQMGGRGTDTQYF.

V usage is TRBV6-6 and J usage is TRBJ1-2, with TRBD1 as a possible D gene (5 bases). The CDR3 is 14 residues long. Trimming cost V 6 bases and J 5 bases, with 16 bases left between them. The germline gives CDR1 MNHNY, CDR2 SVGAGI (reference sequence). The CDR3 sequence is CASSAVNGGYGYTF. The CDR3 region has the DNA TGTGCCAGCAGCGCGGTCAACGGGGGTTATGGCTACACCTTC.

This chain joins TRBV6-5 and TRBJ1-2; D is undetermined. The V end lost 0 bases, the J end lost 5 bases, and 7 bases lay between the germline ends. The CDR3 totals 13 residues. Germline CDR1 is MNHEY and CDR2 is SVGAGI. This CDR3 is CASSYSILYGYTF. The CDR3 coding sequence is TGTGCCAGCAGTTACTCGATTCTGTATGGCTACACCTTC.

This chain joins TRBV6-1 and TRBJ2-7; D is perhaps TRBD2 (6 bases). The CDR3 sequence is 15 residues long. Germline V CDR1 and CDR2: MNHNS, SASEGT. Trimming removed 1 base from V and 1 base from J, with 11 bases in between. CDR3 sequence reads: CASSEVNGGSYEQYF. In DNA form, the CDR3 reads TGTGCCAGCAGTGAAGTGAATGGGGGGTCCTACGAGCAGTACTTC.

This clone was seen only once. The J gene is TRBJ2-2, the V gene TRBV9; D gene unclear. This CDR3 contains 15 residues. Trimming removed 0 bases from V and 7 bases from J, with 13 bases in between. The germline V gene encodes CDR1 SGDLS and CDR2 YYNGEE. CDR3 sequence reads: CASSVGGSSGGELFF. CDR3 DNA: TGTGCCAGCAGCGTAGGGGGTAGCTCCGGCGGGGAGCTGTTTTTT.

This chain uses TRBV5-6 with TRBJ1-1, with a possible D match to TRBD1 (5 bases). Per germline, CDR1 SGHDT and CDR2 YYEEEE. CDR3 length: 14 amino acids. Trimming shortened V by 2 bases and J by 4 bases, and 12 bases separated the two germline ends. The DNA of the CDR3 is TGTGCCAGCAGCTTTGGACTCGGGGGCACTGAAGCTTTCTTT. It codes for CASSFGLGGTEAFF.

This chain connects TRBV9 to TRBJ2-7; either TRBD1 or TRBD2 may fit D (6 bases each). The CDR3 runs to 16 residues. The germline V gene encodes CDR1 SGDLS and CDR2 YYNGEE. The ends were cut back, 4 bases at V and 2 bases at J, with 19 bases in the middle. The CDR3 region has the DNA TGTGCCAGCAGCCCCGTAGGGGGACTCTTAACCTACGAGCAGTACTTC. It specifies CASSPVGGLLTYEQYF.

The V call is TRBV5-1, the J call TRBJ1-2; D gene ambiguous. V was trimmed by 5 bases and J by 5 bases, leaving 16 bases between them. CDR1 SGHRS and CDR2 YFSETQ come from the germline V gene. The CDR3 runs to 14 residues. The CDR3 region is CASSPLYRSYGYTF. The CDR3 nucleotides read TGCGCCAGCAGTCCCCTATACCGCTCGTATGGCTACACCTTC.

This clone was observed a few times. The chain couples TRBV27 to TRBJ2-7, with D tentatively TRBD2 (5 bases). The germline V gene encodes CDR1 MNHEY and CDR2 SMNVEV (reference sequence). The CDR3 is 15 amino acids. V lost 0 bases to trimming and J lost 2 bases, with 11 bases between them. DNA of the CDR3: TGTGCCAGCAGTTTATCTCACGCGGGTCCCTACGAGCAGTACTTC. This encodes CASSLSHAGPYEQYF.